The next 15 T cell receptor beta chains were all read from a single sample in a study of shared clonotypes between healthy human individuals. TCRdb's copy holds only in-frame clones and misses some; the assay was immunoSEQ multiplex PCR. Of 600,000 to 800,000 clones in the sample, around 70% were seen once. Input material: memory CD4+ T cells sorted from blood. Subset here: CD45RA-negative fraction. Receptors originate from a woman aged 25 to 39 in good health.

This clone was seen a handful of times. J is TRBJ1-2 and V is TRBV2; tentatively, D is TRBD1 (5 bases). Germline V gene data show CDR1 as SNHLY and CDR2 as FYNNEI. V was trimmed by 3 bases and J by 4 bases, leaving 9 bases between them. This CDR3 has 13 amino acids. The CDR3 region is CASSDSRGYGYTF. CDR3 bases: TGTGCCAGCAGTGACAGTAGGGGCTATGGCTACACCTTC. Together with reference TRBV2 and TRBJ1-2, the CDR3 gives the full variable domain: EPEVTQTPSHQVTQMGQEVILRCVPISNHLYFYWYRQILGQKVEFLVSFYNNEISEKSEIFDDQFSVERPDGSNFTLKIRSTKLEDSAMYFCASSDSRGYGYTFGSGTRLTVV.

This clone was picked up a small number of times. The chain employs TRBV29-1 and TRBJ1-2; D is unclear. The CDR3 totals 15 residues. The ends were cut back, 1 base at V and 1 base at J, with 13 bases in the middle. CDR1 SQVTM and CDR2 ANQGSEA come from the germline V gene. Here the CDR3 reads CSVEATPGLNYGYTF. CDR3 bases: TGCAGCGTTGAAGCAACCCCAGGCCTTAACTATGGCTACACCTTC. Using reference TRBV29-1 and TRBJ1-2 for the parts outside the CDR3, the full variable domain is SAVISQKPSRDICQRGTSLTIQCQVDSQVTMMFWYRQQPGQSLTLIATANQGSEATYESGFVIDKFPISRPNLTFSTLTVSNMSPEDSSIYLCSVEATPGLNYGYTFGSGTRLTVV.

The J gene is TRBJ1-1, the V gene TRBV13, with 7 bases that match TRBD1. The CDR3 is made up of 16 amino acids. V trimming: 5 bases; J trimming: 5 bases; junction bases outside the gene matches: 14. CDR1 and CDR2 (germline): PRHDT, FYEKMQ (reference sequence). The CDR3 loop reads CASSIRSRGVITEAFF. For the CDR3, the DNA is TGTGCCAGCAGCATACGCAGCAGGGGGGTCATAACTGAAGCTTTCTTT. The variable domain in full, with the rest retrieved from reference TRBV13 and TRBJ1-1, is AAGVIQSPRHLIKEKRETATLKCYPIPRHDTVYWYQQGPGQDPQFLISFYEKMQSDKGSIPDRFSAQQFSDYHSELNMSSLELGDSALYFCASSIRSRGVITEAFFGQGTRLTVV.

The J gene is TRBJ2-5, the V gene TRBV7-8; the match to TRBD2 covers 14 bases. Germline lookup yields CDR1 SGHVS and CDR2 FQNEAQ. The junction had 6 bases not matched to a gene; V was cut back by 5 bases and J by 7 bases. The CDR3 has 15 amino acids. The CDR3 DNA sequence: TGTGCCAGCAGCACGACTAGCGGGAGGGGGAGGACCCAGTACTTC. Translation: CASSTTSGRGRTQYF. Combining the CDR3 with reference TRBV7-8 and TRBJ2-5 gives the whole variable domain GAGVSQSPRYKVAKRGQDVALRCDPISGHVSLFWYQQALGQGPEFLTYFQNEAQLDKSGLPSDRFFAERPEGSVSTLKIQRTQQEDSAVYLCASSTTSGRGRTQYFGPGTRLLVL.

The chain combines TRBV27 with TRBJ2-7; 9 bases agree with TRBD1. The germline V gene has CDR1 MNHEY and CDR2 SMNVEV (reference sequence). The CDR3 length is 15 residues. V shed 3 bases, J shed 2 bases, and the junction held 5 bases outside the gene matches. The CDR3 loop reads CASSFGDRAAYEQYF. The CDR3 coding sequence is TGTGCCAGCAGTTTCGGGGACAGGGCCGCCTACGAGCAGTACTTC.

The chain has TRBV19 and TRBJ1-1, with 10 positions matching TRBD1. This CDR3 region has 17 residues. Germline CDR1 is LNHDA and CDR2 is SQIVND (reference sequence). Trimming at V came to 6 bases and at J to 0 bases, leaving 10 bases not matched to a gene. In DNA form, the CDR3 reads TGTGCCAGTAGAAAGACAGGGGGCCGCATTGTGAACACTGAAGCTTTCTTT. Encoded protein: CASRKTGGRIVNTEAFF.

J is TRBJ2-1 and V is TRBV5-6, with D hard to call. V was cut by 2 bases and J by 4 bases, with 4 bases left in between. CDR1 is SGHDT and CDR2 is YYEEEE in the germline V gene. The CDR3 consists of 12 residues. The DNA of the CDR3 is TGTGCCAGCAGCTTTCGTTACAATGAGCAGTTCTTC. This sequence encodes CASSFRYNEQFF.

The chain links TRBV5-4 to TRBJ1-4, with D perhaps matching TRBD1 (6 bases). CDR1 and CDR2 (germline): SGHNT, YYREEE (reference sequence). V was cut by 2 bases and J by 8 bases, with 13 bases left in between. CDR3 size: 14 residues. The chain's CDR3 is CASSFQGLGEKLFF. The CDR3 coding sequence is TGTGCCAGCAGCTTCCAGGGGTTAGGGGAAAAACTGTTTTTT.

This clone was picked up one time. Here the CDR3 DNA reads TGTGCCAGCAGTGGGGACGGCTATGGCTACACCTTC. It specifies CASSGDGYGYTF. This chain connects TRBV5-6 to TRBJ1-2, with D tentatively TRBD1 (5 bases). Trimming stripped 5 bases from V and 4 bases from J, with 9 bases between. The CDR3 is 12 residues long. The germline CDR1 and CDR2 sequences are SGHDT and YYEEEE.

V gene TRBV9 combines with J gene TRBJ2-3; 11 bases line up with TRBD2. The V gene end was trimmed by 5 bases and the J gene end by 4 bases; junction bases not matched to a gene: 9. The CDR3 consists of 16 residues. Germline values: CDR1 SGDLS, CDR2 YYNGEE. The CDR3 region is CASRRGASGRPDTQYF. The CDR3 DNA is TGTGCCAGCAGGAGGGGGGCTAGCGGGAGGCCAGATACGCAGTATTTT. Full variable domain (outside the CDR3, taken from reference TRBV9 and TRBJ2-3): DSGVTQTPKHLITATGQRVTLRCSPRSGDLSVYWYQQSLDQGLQFLIQYYNGEERAKGNILERFSAQQFPDLHSELNLSSLELGDSALYFCASRRGASGRPDTQYFGPGTRLTVL.

The chain is built from TRBV2 and TRBJ2-5; perhaps TRBD1 as D (6 bases). The end of the DNA is better explained by TRBJ2-7, so the J call may be wrong. The V gene's germline CDR1 is SNHLY and CDR2 FYNNEI. The CDR3 runs 13 residues. The CDR3 nucleotides are TGTGCCAGCAATCCGCAGGGGATATACGAGCAGTACTTC. Its protein is CASNPQGIYEQYF.

The V gene is TRBV6-5, the J gene TRBJ1-2; 11 bases line up with TRBD1. The CDR3 has 15 residues. With 0 bases clipped from V and 5 bases from J, the junction kept 2 bases outside the gene matches. Per germline, CDR1 MNHEY and CDR2 SVGAGI. The CDR3 region has the DNA TGTGCCAGCAGTTACTCGGACAGGGGGCTTTATGGCTACACCTTC. Its translation is CASSYSDRGLYGYTF.

V usage is TRBV6-5 and J usage is TRBJ2-1; D perhaps matches TRBD1 (6 bases). Germline V lookup: CDR1 MNHEY, CDR2 SVGAGI. CDR3 length: 14 residues. Trimming cost V 2 bases and J 8 bases, with 13 bases left between them. The CDR3 bases are TGTGCCAGCAGTTACGGGACAAGTACTGATGAGCAGTTCTTC. This codes for CASSYGTSTDEQFF.

The rearrangement joins TRBV19 to TRBJ2-1; D possibly corresponds to TRBD2 (6 bases). With 5 bases removed from V and 5 bases from J, the gap between germline ends came to 19 bases. The CDR3 has 16 amino acids. Germline-derived CDR1 and CDR2 are LNHDA and SQIVND (reference sequence). CDR3 coding DNA: TGTGCCAGTAGTGCTATTGGGGCGGGGATAAACAATGAGCAGTTCTTC. This gives the protein CASSAIGAGINNEQFF.

This sequence joins TRBV30 and TRBJ2-3; the match to TRBD1 covers 9 bases. Germline V gives CDR1 GTSNPN, CDR2 SVGIG (reference sequence). This CDR3 spans 16 amino acids. Unmatched junction bases numbered 7, after V lost 1 base and J lost 2 bases. The CDR3 DNA sequence: TGTGCCTGGAGTGGGTGGACAGGGGCCACCACAGATACGCAGTATTTT. Protein sequence: CAWSGWTGATTDTQYF.